What follows are 8 T cell receptor beta chains derived from one specimen sequenced in a study of radiation and T cells in renal cell carcinoma. Profiling relied on immunoSEQ multiplex PCR, and the TCRdb table lists in-frame clones only, not all of them. The sample lists 120,000 or so clones, around 85% occurring once. This sample's time point: blood 2 weeks post-SBRT. The treatment: 15 Gy SBRT to primary tumor, nephrectomy 4 weeks later. Sample: blood, taken from a patient whose treatment included radiotherapy and nephrectomy. These receptors were collected from a man aged 45-65 years with renal cell carcinoma.

J is TRBJ2-3 and V is TRBV6-1; 8 bases fit TRBD2. Trimming cost V 7 bases and J 6 bases; bases outside gene matches: 12. Germline-derived CDR1 and CDR2 are MNHNS and SASEGT. The CDR3 runs 15 residues. CDR3 DNA: TGTGCCAGCACCGAGTCGAGCGGGAGAACCGATACGCAGTATTTT. As protein: CASTESSGRTDTQYF.

The chain is built from TRBV7-8 and TRBJ2-2; D not resolved. V was cut by 1 base and J by 0 bases, with 6 bases left in between. The length of the CDR3 is 15 residues. The germline CDR1 and CDR2 sequences are SGHVS and FQNEAQ. CDR3 region: CASSLGHSNTGELFF. The CDR3 DNA is TGTGCCAGCAGCTTAGGGCATTCGAACACCGGGGAGCTGTTTTTT.

The chain joins TRBV7-2 to TRBJ1-5; 9 bases match TRBD1. After removal of 4 bases from V and 0 bases from J, the junction contained 13 bases not matched to a gene. CDR1 is SGHTA, CDR2 FQGNSA, per germline. This CDR3 region has 19 residues. For the CDR3, the DNA is TGTGCCAGCAGCTCCCGGCCGGGACAGGGAATATATAGCAATCAGCCCCAGCATTTT. Residues: CASSSRPGQGIYSNQPQHF.

This chain links TRBV7-8 with TRBJ2-3; the D is unclear. CDR3 length: 14 residues. Trimming shortened V by 4 bases and J by 0 bases, and 8 bases separated the two germline ends. CDR1 is SGHVS and CDR2 is FQNEAQ in the germline V gene. The CDR3 DNA is TGTGCCAGCAGCTCACTACTAAGCACAGATACGCAGTATTTT. It translates to CASSSLLSTDTQYF.

This clone was observed a handful of times. The chain uses TRBV7-9 and TRBJ1-1; D remains ambiguous. CDR1 is SEHNR, CDR2 FQNEAQ, per germline (reference sequence). V lost 1 base and J lost 1, with 7 bases in between. This CDR3 comprises 14 residues. As DNA, the CDR3 is TGTGCCAGCAGCTTAGACAGTACGAACACTGAAGCTTTCTTT. Translated, it gives CASSLDSTNTEAFF.

The chain is built from TRBV6-6 and TRBJ2-3, with a weak D call TRBD1 (6 bases). The germline V gene encodes CDR1 MNHNY and CDR2 SVGAGI (reference sequence). Trimming pared 7 bases from V and 3 bases from J, leaving 17 bases between. This CDR3 has 15 amino acids. CDR3 residues: CASKESGARTDTQYF. CDR3 in DNA: TGTGCCAGCAAGGAGTCAGGGGCGAGGACAGATACGCAGTATTTT.

The rearrangement joins TRBV5-1 to TRBJ2-7, with TRBD1 identical over 10 bases. The CDR3 length is 14 residues. The ends lost 0 bases at V and 5 bases at J; junction bases unmatched: 2. Germline V gene lookup returns CDR1 SGHRS and CDR2 YFSETQ. The CDR3 coding sequence is TGCGCCAGCAGCTTGGTGGACAGGGGGGACGAGCAGTACTTC. It codes for CASSLVDRGDEQYF.

The chain employs TRBV9 and TRBJ1-5; D is perhaps TRBD1 (5 bases). This CDR3 contains 15 residues. Trimming left V 4 bases short and J 0 bases short, with 11 bases between. The germline V gene has CDR1 SGDLS and CDR2 YYNGEE. CDR3 loop: CASSPGGDSNQPQHF. CDR3 sequence (DNA): TGTGCCAGCAGCCCGGGGGGGGATAGCAATCAGCCCCAGCATTTT.